The TCR beta chain described here comes from a study of control samples from healthy donors and cancer patients. V lost 2 bases and J lost 9, with 8 bases in between. Germline loops: CDR1 MGHDK, CDR2 SYGVNS. The CDR3 loop spans 12 amino acids. Some clones are missing from TCRdb's copy, which holds only in-frame ones; the method was immunoSEQ multiplex PCR. This repertoire shows around 20,000 clones, approximately 80% found once; its top ten account for around 26%. What was sequenced was PBMCs. The sequence came from a man at least 80 years old with head and neck cancer. The chain is built from TRBV25-1 and TRBJ2-1; D is unclear. The CDR3 bases are TGTGCCAGCAGTGAAAATTGGGCTGAGCAGTTCTTC. This sequence encodes CASSENWAEQFF.